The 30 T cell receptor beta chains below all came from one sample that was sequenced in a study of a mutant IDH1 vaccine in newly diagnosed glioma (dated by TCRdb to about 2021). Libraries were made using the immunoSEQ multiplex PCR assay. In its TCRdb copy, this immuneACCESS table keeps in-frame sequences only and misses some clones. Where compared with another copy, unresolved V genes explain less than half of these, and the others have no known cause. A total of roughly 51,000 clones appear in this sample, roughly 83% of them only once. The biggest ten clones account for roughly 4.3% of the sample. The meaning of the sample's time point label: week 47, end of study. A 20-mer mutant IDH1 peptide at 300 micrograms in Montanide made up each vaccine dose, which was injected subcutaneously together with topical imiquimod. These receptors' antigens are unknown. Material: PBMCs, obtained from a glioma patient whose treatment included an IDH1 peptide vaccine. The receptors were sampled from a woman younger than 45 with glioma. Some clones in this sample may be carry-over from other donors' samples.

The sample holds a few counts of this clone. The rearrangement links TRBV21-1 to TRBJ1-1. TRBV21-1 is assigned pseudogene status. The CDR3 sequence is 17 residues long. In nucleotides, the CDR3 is TGTGCCAGCAGCCAGGGACTGGTTTTGGAACTCAACACTGAAGCTTTCTTT. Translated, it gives CASSQGLVLELNTEAFF.

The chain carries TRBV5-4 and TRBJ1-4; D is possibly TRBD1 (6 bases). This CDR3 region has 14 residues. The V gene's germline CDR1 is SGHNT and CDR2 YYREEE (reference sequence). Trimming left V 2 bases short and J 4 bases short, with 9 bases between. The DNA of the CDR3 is TGTGCCAGCAGCTTTGGACAGTATAATGAAAAACTGTTTTTT. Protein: CASSFGQYNEKLFF.

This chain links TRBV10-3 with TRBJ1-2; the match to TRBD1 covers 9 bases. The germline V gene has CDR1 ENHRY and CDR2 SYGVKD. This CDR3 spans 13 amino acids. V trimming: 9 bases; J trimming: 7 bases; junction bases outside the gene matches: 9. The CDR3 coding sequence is TGTGCCATACAAGACAGGGGGAATGCTGGCTACACCTTC. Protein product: CAIQDRGNAGYTF.

CDR3 bases: TGTGCCAGCAGTGGAGAGGGGGACTACAATGAGCAGTTCTTC. Amino acid sequence: CASSGEGDYNEQFF. This rearrangement joins TRBV25-1 to TRBJ2-1, with D perhaps TRBD1 (6 bases). The CDR3 is made up of 14 amino acids. CDR1 and CDR2 (germline): MGHDK, SYGVNS. V was shortened by 4 bases and J by 3 bases, with 10 bases between the two germline ends.

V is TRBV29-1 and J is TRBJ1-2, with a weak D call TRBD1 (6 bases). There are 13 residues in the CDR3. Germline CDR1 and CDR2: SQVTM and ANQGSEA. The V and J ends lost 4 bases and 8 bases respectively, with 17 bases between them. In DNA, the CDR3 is TGCAGCGTTGTGGGGGGCCAATCGAGCGGCTACACCTTC. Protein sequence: CSVVGGQSSGYTF.

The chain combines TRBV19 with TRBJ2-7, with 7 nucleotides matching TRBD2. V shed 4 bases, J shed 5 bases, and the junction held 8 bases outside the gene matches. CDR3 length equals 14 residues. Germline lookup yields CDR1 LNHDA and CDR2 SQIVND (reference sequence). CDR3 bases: TGTGCCAGTAGTACCAAAGGACTAGGCCACGAGCAGTACTTC. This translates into CASSTKGLGHEQYF.

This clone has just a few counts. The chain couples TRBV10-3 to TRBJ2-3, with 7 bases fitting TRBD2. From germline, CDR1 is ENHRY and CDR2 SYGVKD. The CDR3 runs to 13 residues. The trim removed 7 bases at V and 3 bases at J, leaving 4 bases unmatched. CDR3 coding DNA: TGTGCCATCAACCTAGCGGTTACAGATACGCAGTATTTT. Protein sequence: CAINLAVTDTQYF.

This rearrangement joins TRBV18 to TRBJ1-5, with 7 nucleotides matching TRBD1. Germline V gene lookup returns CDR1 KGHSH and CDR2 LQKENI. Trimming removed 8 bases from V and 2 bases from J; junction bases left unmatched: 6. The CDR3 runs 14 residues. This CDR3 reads CASTETGGNQPQHF. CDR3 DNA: TGTGCCAGCACTGAAACAGGGGGCAATCAGCCCCAGCATTTT.

As DNA, the CDR3 is TGTGCCAGCAGCAGCGGCGTCGGACAGGGGGGAAGGACTGAAGCTTTCTTT. It encodes CASSSGVGQGGRTEAFF. The chain carries TRBV14 and TRBJ1-1; TRBD1 matches 10 bases. This CDR3 contains 17 residues. V dropped 5 bases and J dropped 5; count of bases not matched to a gene: 14. Germline values: CDR1 SGHDN, CDR2 FVKESK.

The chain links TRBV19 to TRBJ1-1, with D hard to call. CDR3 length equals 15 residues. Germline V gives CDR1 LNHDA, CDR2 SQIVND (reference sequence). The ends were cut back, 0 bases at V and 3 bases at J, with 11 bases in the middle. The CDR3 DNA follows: TGTGCCAGTAGTATAGACCTATCAGCCTACACTGAAGCTTTCTTT. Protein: CASSIDLSAYTEAFF.

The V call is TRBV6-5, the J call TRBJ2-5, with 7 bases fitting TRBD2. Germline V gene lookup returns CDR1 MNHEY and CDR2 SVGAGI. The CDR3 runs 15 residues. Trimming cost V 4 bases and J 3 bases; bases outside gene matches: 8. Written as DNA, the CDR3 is TGTGCCAGCAGTTTGGGAGGGAGGAGGGAAGAGACCCAGTACTTC. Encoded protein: CASSLGGRREETQYF.

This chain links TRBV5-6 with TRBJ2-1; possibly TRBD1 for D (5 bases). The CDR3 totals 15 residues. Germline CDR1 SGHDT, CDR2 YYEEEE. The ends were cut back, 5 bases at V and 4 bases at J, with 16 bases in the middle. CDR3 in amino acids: CASRWGYGPYNEQFF. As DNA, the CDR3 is TGTGCCAGCAGATGGGGCTACGGTCCGTACAATGAGCAGTTCTTC.

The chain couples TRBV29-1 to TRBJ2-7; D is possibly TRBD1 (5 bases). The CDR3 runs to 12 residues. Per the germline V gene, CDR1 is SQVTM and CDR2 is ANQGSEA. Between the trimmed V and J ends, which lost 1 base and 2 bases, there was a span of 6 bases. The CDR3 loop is CSVEVRAYEQYF. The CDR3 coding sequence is TGCAGCGTTGAAGTCAGGGCCTACGAGCAGTACTTC.

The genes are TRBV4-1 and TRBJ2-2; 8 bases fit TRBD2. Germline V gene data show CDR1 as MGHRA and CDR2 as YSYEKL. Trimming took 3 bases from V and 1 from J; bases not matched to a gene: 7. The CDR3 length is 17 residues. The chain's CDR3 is CASSQDSSGWNTGELFF. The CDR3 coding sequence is TGCGCCAGCAGCCAGGATTCTAGCGGGTGGAACACCGGGGAGCTGTTTTTT.

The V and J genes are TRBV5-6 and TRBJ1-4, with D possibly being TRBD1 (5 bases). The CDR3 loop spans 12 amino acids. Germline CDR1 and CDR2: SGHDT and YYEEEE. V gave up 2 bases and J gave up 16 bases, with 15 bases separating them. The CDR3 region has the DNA TGTGCCAGCAGCTTTGGACAAAATAGGCGGTTTTTT. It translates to CASSFGQNRRFF.

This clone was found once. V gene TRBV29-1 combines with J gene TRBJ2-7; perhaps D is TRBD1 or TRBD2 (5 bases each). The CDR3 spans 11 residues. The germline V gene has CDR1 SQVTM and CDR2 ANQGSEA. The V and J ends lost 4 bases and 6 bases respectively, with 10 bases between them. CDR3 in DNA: TGCAGCGTTGTAGCCGGGGCCGAGCAGTACTTC. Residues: CSVVAGAEQYF.

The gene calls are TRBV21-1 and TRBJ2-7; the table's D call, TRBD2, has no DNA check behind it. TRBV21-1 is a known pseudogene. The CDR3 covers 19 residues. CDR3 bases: TGTGCCAGCAGCAAAGGATCCGGATATGCGGGAGGGGTGCTCTACGAGCAGTACTTC. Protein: CASSKGSGYAGGVLYEQYF.

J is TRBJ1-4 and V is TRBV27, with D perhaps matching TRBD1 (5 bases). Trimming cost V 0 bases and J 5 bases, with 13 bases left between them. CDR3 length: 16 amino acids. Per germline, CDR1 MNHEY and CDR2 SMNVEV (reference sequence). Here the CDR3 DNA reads TGTGCCAGCAGTTTATCGACGGGACTGTCGAATGAAAAACTGTTTTTT. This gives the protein CASSLSTGLSNEKLFF.

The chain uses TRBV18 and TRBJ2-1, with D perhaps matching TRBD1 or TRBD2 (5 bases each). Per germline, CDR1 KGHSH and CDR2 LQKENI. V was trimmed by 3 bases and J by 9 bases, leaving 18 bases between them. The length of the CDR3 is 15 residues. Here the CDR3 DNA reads TGTGCCAGCTCACCTTCCCGAATCGAGGGGAGTGAGCAGTTCTTC. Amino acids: CASSPSRIEGSEQFF. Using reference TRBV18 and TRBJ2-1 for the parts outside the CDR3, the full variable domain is NAGVMQNPRHLVRRRGQEARLRCSPMKGHSHVYWYRQLPEEGLKFMVYLQKENIIDESGMPKERFSAEFPKEGPSILRIQQVVRGDSAAYFCASSPSRIEGSEQFFGPGTRLTVL.

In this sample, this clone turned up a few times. The DNA for the CDR3 is TGTGCCAGCAGCCCTCCGGGGGGGAATCAGCCCCAGCATTTT. Protein product: CASSPPGGNQPQHF. The rearrangement uses TRBV13 and TRBJ1-5; tentatively, D is TRBD1 (5 bases). Trimming left V 5 bases short and J 4 bases short, with 12 bases between. The CDR3 is 14 residues long. Looked up from germline, CDR1 is PRHDT and CDR2 is FYEKMQ (reference sequence).

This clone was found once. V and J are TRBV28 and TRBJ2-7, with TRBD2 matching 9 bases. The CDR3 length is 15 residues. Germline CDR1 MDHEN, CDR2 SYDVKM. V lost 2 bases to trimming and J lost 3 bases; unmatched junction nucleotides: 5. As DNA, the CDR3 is TGTGCCAGCAGTTTACTAGCGGGGACTCACTACGAGCAGTACTTC. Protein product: CASSLLAGTHYEQYF.

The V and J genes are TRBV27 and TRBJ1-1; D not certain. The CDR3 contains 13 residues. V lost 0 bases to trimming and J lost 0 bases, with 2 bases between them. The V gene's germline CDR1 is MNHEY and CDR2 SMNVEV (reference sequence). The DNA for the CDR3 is TGTGCCAGCAGTTTATCGATGAACACTGAAGCTTTCTTT. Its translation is CASSLSMNTEAFF.

The CDR3 sequence: CASSGQREGDLGEQFF. In DNA, the CDR3 is TGTGCCAGCAGCGGCCAGCGGGAGGGCGACCTGGGTGAGCAGTTCTTC. This chain connects TRBV9 to TRBJ2-1, with TRBD2 matching 10 bases. The CDR3 has 16 residues. Germline trimming cut 3 bases from V and 9 bases from J; bases unmatched to any gene: 12. In germline, CDR1 is SGDLS, CDR2 YYNGEE.

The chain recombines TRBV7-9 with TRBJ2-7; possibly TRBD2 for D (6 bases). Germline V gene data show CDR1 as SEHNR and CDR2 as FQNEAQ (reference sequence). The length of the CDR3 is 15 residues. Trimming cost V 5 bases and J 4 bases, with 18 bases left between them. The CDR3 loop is CASSPIDSGGYEQYF. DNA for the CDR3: TGTGCCAGCAGCCCGATTGATAGCGGAGGGTACGAGCAGTACTTC. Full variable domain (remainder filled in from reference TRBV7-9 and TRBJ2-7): DTGVSQNPRHKITKRGQNVTFRCDPISEHNRLYWYRQTLGQGPEFLTYFQNEAQLEKSRLLSDRFSAERPKGSFSTLEIQRTEQGDSAMYLCASSPIDSGGYEQYFGPGTRLTVT.

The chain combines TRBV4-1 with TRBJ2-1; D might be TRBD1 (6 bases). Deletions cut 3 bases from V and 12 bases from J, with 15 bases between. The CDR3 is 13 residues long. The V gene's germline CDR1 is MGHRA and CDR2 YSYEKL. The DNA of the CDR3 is TGCGCCAGCAGCCACCCCGTTGGGGGCGGGCAGTTCTTC. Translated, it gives CASSHPVGGGQFF.

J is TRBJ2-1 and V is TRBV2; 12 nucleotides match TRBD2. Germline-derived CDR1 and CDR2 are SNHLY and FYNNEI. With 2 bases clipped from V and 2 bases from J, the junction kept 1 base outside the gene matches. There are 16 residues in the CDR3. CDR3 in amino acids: CASSERLAGAYNEQFF. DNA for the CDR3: TGTGCCAGCAGTGAACGACTAGCGGGGGCCTACAATGAGCAGTTCTTC.

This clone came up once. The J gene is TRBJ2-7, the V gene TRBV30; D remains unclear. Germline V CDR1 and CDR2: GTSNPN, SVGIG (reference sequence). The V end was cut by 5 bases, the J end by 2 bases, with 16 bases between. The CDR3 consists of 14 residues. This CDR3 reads CAWEGAETTYEQYF. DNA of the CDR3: TGTGCCTGGGAAGGAGCAGAAACAACCTACGAGCAGTACTTC.

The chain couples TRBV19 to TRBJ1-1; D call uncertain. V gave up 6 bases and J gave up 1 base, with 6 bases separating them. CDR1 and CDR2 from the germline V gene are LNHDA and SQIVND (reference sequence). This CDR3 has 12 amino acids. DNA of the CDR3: TGTGCCAGTAGCACCTGGAACACTGAAGCTTTCTTT. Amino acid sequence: CASSTWNTEAFF. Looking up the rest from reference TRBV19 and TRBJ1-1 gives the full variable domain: DGGITQSPKYLFRKEGQNVTLSCEQNLNHDAMYWYRQDPGQGLRLIYYSQIVNDFQKGDIAEGYSVSREKKESFPLTVTSAQKNPTAFYLCASSTWNTEAFFGQGTRLTVV.

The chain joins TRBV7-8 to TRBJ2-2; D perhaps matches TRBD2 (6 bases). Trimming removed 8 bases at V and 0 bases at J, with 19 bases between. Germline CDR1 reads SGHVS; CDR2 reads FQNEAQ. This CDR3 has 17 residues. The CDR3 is CASWVEGGFANTGELFF. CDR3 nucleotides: TGTGCCAGCTGGGTGGAGGGAGGATTCGCGAACACCGGGGAGCTGTTTTTT.

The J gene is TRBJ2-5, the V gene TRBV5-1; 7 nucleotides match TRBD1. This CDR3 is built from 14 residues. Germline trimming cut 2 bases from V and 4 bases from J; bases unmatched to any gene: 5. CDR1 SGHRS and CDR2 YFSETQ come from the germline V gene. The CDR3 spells CASSFSTGSETQYF. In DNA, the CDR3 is TGCGCCAGCAGCTTCTCGACAGGGTCAGAGACCCAGTACTTC.